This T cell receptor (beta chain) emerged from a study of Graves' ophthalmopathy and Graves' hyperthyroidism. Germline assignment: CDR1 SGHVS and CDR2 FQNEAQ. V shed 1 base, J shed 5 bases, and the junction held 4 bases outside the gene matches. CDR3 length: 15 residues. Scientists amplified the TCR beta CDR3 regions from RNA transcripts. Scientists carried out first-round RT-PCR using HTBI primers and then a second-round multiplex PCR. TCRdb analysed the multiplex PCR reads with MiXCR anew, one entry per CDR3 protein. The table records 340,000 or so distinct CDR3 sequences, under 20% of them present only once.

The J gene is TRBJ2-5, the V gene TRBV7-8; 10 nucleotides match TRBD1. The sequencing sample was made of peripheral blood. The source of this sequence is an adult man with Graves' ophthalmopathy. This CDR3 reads CASSLGDRGGETQYF. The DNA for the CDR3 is TGTGCCAGCAGCTTAGGGGACAGGGGAGGGGAGACCCAGTACTTC.